One and the same sample provided the 15 T cell receptor beta chains below, sequenced in a study of blood T cell repertoires in COVID-19. Clones were read by immunoSEQ multiplex PCR, and TCRdb kept only the in-frame ones, dropping some. In the table there are about 50,000 clones, over 70% of which are singletons. Sequencing was done on a sample of peripheral blood. Source of these receptors: an elderly woman with COVID-19, enrolled during active disease.

V and J are TRBV10-2 and TRBJ2-1; maybe TRBD1 (5 bases). V lost 6 bases and J 10 bases, leaving 16 bases between the germline ends. The germline gives CDR1 WSHSY, CDR2 SAAADI. The CDR3 totals 13 residues. This chain's CDR3 is CASRDPQGLEQFF. The CDR3 region has the DNA TGCGCCAGCAGAGACCCCCAGGGCCTAGAGCAGTTCTTC.

The V and J genes are TRBV6-2 or TRBV6-3 and TRBJ2-4; possibly TRBD1 for D (6 bases). This CDR3 has 13 residues. CDR1 is MNHEY and CDR2 is SVGEGT in the germline V gene. The germline V and J ends were trimmed by 2 bases and 6 bases, with 8 bases remaining between them. CDR3 sequence reads: CASSYAGVNIQYF. DNA for the CDR3: TGTGCCAGCAGTTACGCAGGGGTAAACATTCAGTACTTC.

This clone was seen a single time. This chain connects TRBV6-4 to TRBJ2-7; TRBD2 matches at 11 bases. The CDR3 spans 13 residues. V lost 4 bases to trimming and J lost 13 bases; unmatched junction nucleotides: 9. Germline lookup yields CDR1 MRHNA and CDR2 SNTAGT. The CDR3 is CASSAKTSGTSYF. DNA for the CDR3: TGTGCCAGCAGTGCCAAGACTAGCGGGACCTCTTACTTC.

V usage is TRBV27 and J usage is TRBJ1-5; no firm D call. The germline CDR1 and CDR2 sequences are MNHEY and SMNVEV (reference sequence). This CDR3 has 15 amino acids. Trimming cost V 2 bases and J 0 bases, with 8 bases left between them. In DNA, the CDR3 is TGTGCCAGCAGTTTAAAGAGATATAGCAATCAGCCCCAGCATTTT. This sequence encodes CASSLKRYSNQPQHF.

The chain recombines TRBV18 with TRBJ1-4; D gene ambiguous. The CDR3 has 15 amino acids. Trimming pared 2 bases from V and 0 bases from J, leaving 7 bases between. The germline gives CDR1 KGHSH, CDR2 LQKENI. The CDR3 DNA reads TGTGCCAGCTCACCATACGCAGCAACTAATGAAAAACTGTTTTTT. This translates into CASSPYAATNEKLFF.

The V call is TRBV6-4, the J call TRBJ1-1; 7 nucleotides agree with TRBD1. Germline trimming cut 4 bases from V and 4 bases from J; bases unmatched to any gene: 3. CDR1 MRHNA and CDR2 SNTAGT come from the germline V gene. The CDR3 covers 13 residues. CDR3 nucleotide sequence: TGTGCCAGCAGTGCAGCAGGGGGCACTGAAGCTTTCTTT. Translated: CASSAAGGTEAFF.

This rearrangement joins TRBV12-3 or TRBV12-4 to TRBJ2-5, with 10 bases that match TRBD1. The CDR3 length is 13 residues. The V gene end was trimmed by 5 bases and the J gene end by 4 bases; junction bases not matched to a gene: 1. CDR3 bases: TGTGCCAGCAGTCGGGACAGGGGAGAGACCCAGTACTTC. This codes for CASSRDRGETQYF.

The V and J genes are TRBV19 and TRBJ2-7; TRBD1 aligns across 8 bases. The CDR3 loop spans 16 amino acids. After removal of 6 bases from V and 3 bases from J, the junction contained 13 bases not matched to a gene. CDR1 is LNHDA, CDR2 SQIVND, per germline (reference sequence). CDR3 in amino acids: CASSMRRTGLYYEQYF. In nucleotides, the CDR3 is TGTGCCAGTAGCATGAGACGGACAGGGTTGTACTACGAGCAGTACTTC.

The CDR3 bases are TGTGCCAGCTCACCAGTCGCCGCGGGGCGGGTGAAGACCCAGTACTTC. Protein: CASSPVAAGRVKTQYF. The genes are TRBV18 and TRBJ2-5; weak D call: TRBD2 (6 bases). V lost 2 bases and J 6 bases, leaving 19 bases between the germline ends. Germline V gives CDR1 KGHSH, CDR2 LQKENI. CDR3 length: 16 residues.

The chain joins TRBV6-1 to TRBJ2-7, with 7 bases lining up with TRBD2. This CDR3 has 16 amino acids. CDR1 is MNHNS and CDR2 is SASEGT in the germline V gene. Trimming took 2 bases from V and 0 from J; bases not matched to a gene: 7. CDR3 residues: CASSETAGVFSYEQYF. Written as DNA, the CDR3 is TGTGCCAGCAGTGAAACGGCGGGGGTCTTCTCCTACGAGCAGTACTTC.

The chain employs TRBV14 and TRBJ1-2; D gene ambiguous. Germline CDR1 is SGHDN and CDR2 is FVKESK. V was shortened by 0 bases and J by 5 bases, with 7 bases between the two germline ends. The CDR3 spans 13 residues. The CDR3 reads CASSQDFGYGYTF. CDR3 nucleotides: TGTGCCAGCAGCCAAGATTTCGGTTATGGCTACACCTTC.

This chain connects TRBV28 to TRBJ1-2, with 12 bases lining up with TRBD1. This CDR3 contains 16 residues. J was trimmed by 4 bases and V by 9 bases; bases with no gene match: 12. Germline CDR1 and CDR2: MDHEN and SYDVKM. CDR3 residues: CASRTGTGGAGYGYTF. CDR3 DNA: TGTGCCAGTAGAACCGGGACAGGGGGCGCGGGCTATGGCTACACCTTC.

The J gene is TRBJ1-4, the V gene TRBV11-2, with D unresolved. The V end lost 1 base, the J end lost 0 bases, and 9 bases lay between the germline ends. The CDR3 runs 16 residues. CDR1 and CDR2 from the germline V gene are SGHAT and FQNNGV. In DNA form, the CDR3 reads TGTGCCAGCAGCTTAGCCTCCGGGACAACTAATGAAAAACTGTTTTTT. Translated, it gives CASSLASGTTNEKLFF.

The chain uses TRBV7-9 and TRBJ1-1, with 7 bases fitting TRBD1. The CDR3 is 13 residues long. The V and J ends lost 5 bases and 1 base, in that order; junction bases with no gene match: 1. Germline values: CDR1 SEHNR, CDR2 FQNEAQ (reference sequence). CDR3 loop: CASSRTGNTEAFF. The CDR3 DNA is TGTGCCAGCAGCCGGACAGGGAACACTGAAGCTTTCTTT.

The chain is built from TRBV28 and TRBJ1-1; weak D call: TRBD1 (6 bases). The V end lost 3 bases, the J end lost 6 bases, and 17 bases lay between the germline ends. The CDR3 loop spans 15 amino acids. Germline V gene data show CDR1 as MDHEN and CDR2 as SYDVKM. The CDR3 region is CASSFLRGESSEAFF. CDR3 sequence (DNA): TGTGCCAGCAGTTTCCTCAGGGGCGAGTCGTCTGAAGCTTTCTTT.